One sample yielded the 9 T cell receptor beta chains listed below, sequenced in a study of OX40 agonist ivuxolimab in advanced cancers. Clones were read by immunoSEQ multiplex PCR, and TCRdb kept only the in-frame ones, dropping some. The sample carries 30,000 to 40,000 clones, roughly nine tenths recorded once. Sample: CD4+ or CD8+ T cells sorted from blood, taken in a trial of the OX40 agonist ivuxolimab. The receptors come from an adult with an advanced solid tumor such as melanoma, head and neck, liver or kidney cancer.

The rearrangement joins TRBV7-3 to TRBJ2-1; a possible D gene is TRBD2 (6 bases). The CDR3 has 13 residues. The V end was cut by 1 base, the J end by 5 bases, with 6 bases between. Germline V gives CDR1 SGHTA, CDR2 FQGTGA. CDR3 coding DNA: TGTGCCAGCAGCTTAAGCGGGGACAATGAGCAGTTCTTC. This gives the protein CASSLSGDNEQFF.

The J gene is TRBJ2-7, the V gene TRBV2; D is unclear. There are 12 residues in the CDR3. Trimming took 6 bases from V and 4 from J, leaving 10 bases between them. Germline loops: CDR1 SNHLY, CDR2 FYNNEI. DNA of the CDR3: TGTGCCAGCAGAGGCAGAGAGTACGAGCAGTACTTC. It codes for CASRGREYEQYF.

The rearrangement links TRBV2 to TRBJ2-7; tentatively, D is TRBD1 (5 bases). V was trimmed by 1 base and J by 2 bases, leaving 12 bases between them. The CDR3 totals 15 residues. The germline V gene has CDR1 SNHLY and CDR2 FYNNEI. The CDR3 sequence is CASSEVVGRTYEQYF. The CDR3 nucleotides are TGTGCCAGCAGTGAAGTTGTGGGGCGCACCTACGAGCAGTACTTC.

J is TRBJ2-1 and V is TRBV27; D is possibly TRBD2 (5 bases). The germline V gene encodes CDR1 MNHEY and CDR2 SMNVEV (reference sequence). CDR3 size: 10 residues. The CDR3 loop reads CAIGLNEQFF. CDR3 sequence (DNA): TGTGCTATAGGACTTAACGAGCAGTTCTTC.

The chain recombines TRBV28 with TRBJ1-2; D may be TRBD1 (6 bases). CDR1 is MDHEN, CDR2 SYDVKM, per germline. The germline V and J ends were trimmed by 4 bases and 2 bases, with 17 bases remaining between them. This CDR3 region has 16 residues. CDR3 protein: CASSSHPLGGNYGYTF. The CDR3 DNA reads TGTGCCAGCAGTTCACACCCGCTGGGGGGCAACTATGGCTACACCTTC.

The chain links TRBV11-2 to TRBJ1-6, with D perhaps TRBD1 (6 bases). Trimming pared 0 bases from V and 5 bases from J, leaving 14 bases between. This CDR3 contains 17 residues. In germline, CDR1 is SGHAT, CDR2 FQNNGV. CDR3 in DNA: TGTGCCAGCAGCTTAGAGTCAGGGGAATCCCATAATTCACCCCTCCACTTT. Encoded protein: CASSLESGESHNSPLHF.

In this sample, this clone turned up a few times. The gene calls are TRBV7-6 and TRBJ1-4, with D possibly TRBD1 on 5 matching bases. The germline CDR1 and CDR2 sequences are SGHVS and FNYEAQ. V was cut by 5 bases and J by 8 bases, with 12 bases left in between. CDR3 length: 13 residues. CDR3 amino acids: CASSPDSQEKLFF. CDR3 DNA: TGTGCCAGCAGCCCCGACAGTCAGGAAAAACTGTTTTTT.

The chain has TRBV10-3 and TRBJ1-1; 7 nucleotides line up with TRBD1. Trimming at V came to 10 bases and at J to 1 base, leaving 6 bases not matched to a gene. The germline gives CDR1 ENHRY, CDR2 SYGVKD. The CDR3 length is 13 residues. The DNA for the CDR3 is TGTGCCACGTCGACAGGGAAGAACACTGAAGCTTTCTTT. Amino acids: CATSTGKNTEAFF.

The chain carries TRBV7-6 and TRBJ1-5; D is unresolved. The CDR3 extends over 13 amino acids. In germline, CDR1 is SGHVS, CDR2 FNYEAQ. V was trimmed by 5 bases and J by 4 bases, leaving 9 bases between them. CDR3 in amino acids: CASSGGVNQPQHF. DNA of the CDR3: TGTGCCAGCAGCGGTGGGGTGAATCAGCCCCAGCATTTT.